This TCR beta chain was sequenced for a study of cytomegalovirus exposure and HLA in healthy donors. Study-wide results and caveats: It was found in a later analysis that first-cohort TCR clusters tended to co-occur in the 120 validation repertoires. Three CMV-associated chains were confirmed in vitro to be specific for CMV antigens.

The validation cohort, a group of 120 subjects, included the donors and was separate from the roughly 700-subject first cohort. Of note for this clone: The target antigen is unknown.

Produced via immunoSEQ multiplex PCR; TCRdb's table is partial and in-frame only. Of some 160,000 clones in the sample, just over 90% were seen once. The clonotype originates from a man younger than 35 in good health and CMV-seronegative. The specimen sequenced was PBMCs.

The DNA of the CDR3 is TGCGCCAGCAGCAGGACAGGGGGTCATGAGCAGTTCTTC. Translation: CASSRTGGHEQFF. V gene TRBV5-1 combines with J gene TRBJ2-1, with TRBD1 matching over 10 bases. CDR1 SGHRS and CDR2 YFSETQ come from the germline V gene. V lost 4 bases and J lost 8; bases outside the gene matches: 3. This CDR3 is 13 amino acids long. The whole variable domain, remainder taken from reference TRBV5-1 and TRBJ2-1, is KAGVTQTPRYLIKTRGQQVTLSCSPISGHRSVSWYQQTPGQGLQFLFEYFSETQRNKGNFPGRFSGRQFSNSRSEMNVSTLELGDSALYLCASSRTGGHEQFFGPGTRLTVL.